Described below is a single T cell receptor (beta chain) sequence and its context. Its antigen is unknown. The data were taken from a study of HIV-infected patients and healthy controls. Findings and limits, study-wide: The study did not determine the donors' HLA types. Significantly higher mean Gini indices appeared in HIV-infected repertoires, possibly reflecting oligoclonality.

With V trimmed by 3 bases and J by 7 bases, 5 bases remained unmatched. CDR1 is LGHDT, CDR2 YNNKEL, per germline (reference sequence). This CDR3 comprises 15 residues. No cell fractionation was done, so the repertoire covers all unsorted peripheral blood T cells. About 540 ng RNA was reverse transcribed with alpha and beta constant-region primers. Alpha and beta chain libraries were made separately by chain-specific third strand synthesis with multiplexing indices. The cDNA received a 5' RACE adapter containing a random hexamer plus an SP2 sequencing primer site. Via MiXCR, TCRdb re-called the 5' RACE reads, giving one row per CDR3 protein. The table records about 11,000 distinct CDR3 sequences, about 5.1% of them present only once.

The V gene is TRBV3-1, the J gene TRBJ1-6; 8 bases map to TRBD1. The TCR was taken from an adult in good health. Sample: blood. The CDR3 region has the DNA TGTGCCAGCAGCCAGCATCGGGACAGGAATTCACCCCTCCACTTT. This gives the protein CASSQHRDRNSPLHF.